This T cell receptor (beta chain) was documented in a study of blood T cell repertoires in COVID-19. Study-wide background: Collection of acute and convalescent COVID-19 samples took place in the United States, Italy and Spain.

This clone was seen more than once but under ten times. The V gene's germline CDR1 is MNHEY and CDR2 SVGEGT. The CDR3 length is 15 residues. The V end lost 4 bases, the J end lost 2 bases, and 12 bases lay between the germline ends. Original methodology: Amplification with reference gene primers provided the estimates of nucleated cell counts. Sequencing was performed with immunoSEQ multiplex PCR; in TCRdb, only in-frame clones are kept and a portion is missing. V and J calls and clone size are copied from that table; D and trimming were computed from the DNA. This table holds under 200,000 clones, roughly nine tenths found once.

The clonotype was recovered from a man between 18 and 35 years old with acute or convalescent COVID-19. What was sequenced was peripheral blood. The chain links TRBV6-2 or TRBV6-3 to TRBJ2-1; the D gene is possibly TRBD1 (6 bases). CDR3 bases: TGTGCCAGCAGTTTGACAGGAGTCGCCTACAATGAGCAGTTCTTC. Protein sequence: CASSLTGVAYNEQFF.